This T cell receptor beta chain was captured in a study of blood T cell repertoires in COVID-19. About the study: Sample material is recorded as cDNA or gDNA derived from T cells, B-cell-depleted T cells, or PBMCs.

The protocol was immunoSEQ multiplex PCR, while the TCRdb copy is restricted to in-frame clones and leaves out a portion. This table has some 290,000 clones, 85% to 95% appearing once. The CDR3 spans 19 residues. Between the trimmed V and J ends, which lost 2 bases and 8 bases, there was a span of 28 bases. Germline-derived CDR1 and CDR2 are SGHAT and FQNNGV. Sequenced sample: PBMCs or T cells enriched from blood (not recorded which). The TCR sequence derives from a woman in her twenties or thirties who had been exposed to COVID-19. The genes are TRBV11-2 and TRBJ2-1, with D perhaps TRBD2 (7 bases). The CDR3 loop is CASSLRTPGMGGPWDEQFF. The CDR3 DNA sequence: TGTGCCAGCAGCTTAAGGACCCCCGGGATGGGGGGGCCCTGGGATGAGCAGTTCTTC.